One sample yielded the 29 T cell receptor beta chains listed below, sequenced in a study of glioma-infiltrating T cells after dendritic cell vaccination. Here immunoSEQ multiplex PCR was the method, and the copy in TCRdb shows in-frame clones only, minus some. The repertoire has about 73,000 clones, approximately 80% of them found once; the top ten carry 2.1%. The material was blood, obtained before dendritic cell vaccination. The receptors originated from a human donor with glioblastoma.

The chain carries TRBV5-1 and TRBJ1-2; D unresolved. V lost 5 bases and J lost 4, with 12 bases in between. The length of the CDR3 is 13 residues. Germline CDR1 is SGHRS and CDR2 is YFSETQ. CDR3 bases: TGCGCCAGCAGGCTGCTGAGCCCCTATGGCTACACCTTC. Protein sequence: CASRLLSPYGYTF.

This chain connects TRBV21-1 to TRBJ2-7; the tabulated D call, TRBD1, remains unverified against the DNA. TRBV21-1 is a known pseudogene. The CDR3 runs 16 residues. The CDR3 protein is CASSKEWNRRSYEQYV. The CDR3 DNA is TGTGCCAGCAGCAAAGAGTGGAACAGACGAAGCTACGAGCAGTACGTC.

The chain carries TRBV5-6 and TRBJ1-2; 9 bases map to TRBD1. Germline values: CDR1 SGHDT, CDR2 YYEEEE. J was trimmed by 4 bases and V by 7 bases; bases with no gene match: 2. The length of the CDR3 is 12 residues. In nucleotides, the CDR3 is TGTGCCAGCCGACAGGGGGTCTATGGCTACACCTTC. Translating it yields CASRQGVYGYTF. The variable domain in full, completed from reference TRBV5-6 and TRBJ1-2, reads DAGVTQSPTHLIKTRGQQVTLRCSPKSGHDTVSWYQQALGQGPQFIFQYYEEEERQRGNFPDRFSGHQFPNYSSELNVNALLLGDSALYLCASRQGVYGYTFGSGTRLTVV.

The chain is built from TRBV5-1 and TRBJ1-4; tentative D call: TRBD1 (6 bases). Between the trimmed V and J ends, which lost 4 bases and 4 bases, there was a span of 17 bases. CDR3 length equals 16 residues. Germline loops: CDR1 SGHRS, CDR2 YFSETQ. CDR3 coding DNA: TGCGCCAGCAGCCGTTCCGGACAGCTGATTAATGAAAAACTGTTTTTT. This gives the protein CASSRSGQLINEKLFF.

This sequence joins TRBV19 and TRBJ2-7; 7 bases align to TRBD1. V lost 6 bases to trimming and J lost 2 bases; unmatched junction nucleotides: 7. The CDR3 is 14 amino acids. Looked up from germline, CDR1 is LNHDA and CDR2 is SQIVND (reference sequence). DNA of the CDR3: TGTGCCAGTAGGGGGGACAGACCCCCCTACGAGCAGTACTTC. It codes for CASRGDRPPYEQYF.

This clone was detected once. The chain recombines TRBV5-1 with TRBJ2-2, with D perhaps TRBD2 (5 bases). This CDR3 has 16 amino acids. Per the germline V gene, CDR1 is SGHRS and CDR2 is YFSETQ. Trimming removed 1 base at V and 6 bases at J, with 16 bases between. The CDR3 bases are TGCGCCAGCAGCTTGTCTCCAGTGGGGAGACCCGGGGAGCTGTTTTTT. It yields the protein CASSLSPVGRPGELFF.

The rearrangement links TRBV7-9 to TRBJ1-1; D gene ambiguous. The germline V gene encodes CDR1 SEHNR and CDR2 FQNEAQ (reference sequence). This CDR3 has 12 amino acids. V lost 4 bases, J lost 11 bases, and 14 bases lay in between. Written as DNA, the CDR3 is TGTGCCAGCAGCTCCGCGCTAGCGGGGGCTTTCTTT. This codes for CASSSALAGAFF.

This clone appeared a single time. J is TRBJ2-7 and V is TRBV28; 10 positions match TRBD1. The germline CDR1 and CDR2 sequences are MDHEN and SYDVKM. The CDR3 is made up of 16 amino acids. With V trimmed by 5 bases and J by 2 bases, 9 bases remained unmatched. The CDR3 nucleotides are TGTGCCAGCAGTGCGCCCCCCGGACAGGGGGCCTACGAGCAGTACGTC. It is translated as CASSAPPGQGAYEQYV.

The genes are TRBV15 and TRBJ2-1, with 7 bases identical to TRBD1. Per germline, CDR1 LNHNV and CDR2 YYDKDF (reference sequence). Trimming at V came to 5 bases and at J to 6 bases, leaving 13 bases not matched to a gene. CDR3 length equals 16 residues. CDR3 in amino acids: CATSALQGFVVNEQFF. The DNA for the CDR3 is TGTGCCACCAGCGCCCTACAGGGGTTTGTAGTCAATGAGCAGTTCTTC.

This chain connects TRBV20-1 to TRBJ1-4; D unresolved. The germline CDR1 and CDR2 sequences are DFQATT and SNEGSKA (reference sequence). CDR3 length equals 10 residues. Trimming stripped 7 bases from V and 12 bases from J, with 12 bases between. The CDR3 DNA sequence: TGCAGTGTCGAACGGGGAGAACTGTTTTTT. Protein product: CSVERGELFF.

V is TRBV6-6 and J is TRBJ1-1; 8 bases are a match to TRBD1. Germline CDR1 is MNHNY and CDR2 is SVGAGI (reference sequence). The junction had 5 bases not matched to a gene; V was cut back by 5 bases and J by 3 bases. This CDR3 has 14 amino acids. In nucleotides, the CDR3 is TGTGCCAGCAGTAGACAGGGGAAGGACACTGAAGCTTTCTTT. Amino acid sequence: CASSRQGKDTEAFF.

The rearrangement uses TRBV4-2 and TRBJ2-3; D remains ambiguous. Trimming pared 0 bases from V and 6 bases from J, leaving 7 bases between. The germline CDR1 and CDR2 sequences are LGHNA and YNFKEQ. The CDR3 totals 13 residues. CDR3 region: CASSQDSSDTQYF. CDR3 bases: TGTGCCAGCAGCCAAGATAGTTCCGATACGCAGTATTTT.

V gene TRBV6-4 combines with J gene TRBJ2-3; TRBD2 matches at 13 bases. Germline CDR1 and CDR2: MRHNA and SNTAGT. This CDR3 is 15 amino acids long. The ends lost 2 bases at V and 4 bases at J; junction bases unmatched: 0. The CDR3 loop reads CASSDGTSGADTQYF. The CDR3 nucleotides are TGTGCCAGCAGTGACGGGACTAGCGGGGCAGATACGCAGTATTTT.

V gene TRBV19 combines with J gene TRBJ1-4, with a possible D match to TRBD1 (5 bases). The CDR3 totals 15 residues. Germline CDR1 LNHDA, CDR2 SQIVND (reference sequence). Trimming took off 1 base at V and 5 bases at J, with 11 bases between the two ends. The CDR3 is CASSIGQPRNEKLFF. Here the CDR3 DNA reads TGTGCCAGTAGTATAGGACAGCCAAGAAATGAAAAACTGTTTTTT.

The CDR3 reads CASSPTAGGVHGYTF. The CDR3 DNA is TGTGCCAGCTCACCCACCGCAGGGGGCGTTCATGGCTACACCTTC. The chain carries TRBV18 and TRBJ1-2; TRBD1 aligns across 8 bases. J was trimmed by 6 bases and V by 3 bases; bases with no gene match: 9. The germline V gene has CDR1 KGHSH and CDR2 LQKENI. The CDR3 is made up of 15 amino acids.

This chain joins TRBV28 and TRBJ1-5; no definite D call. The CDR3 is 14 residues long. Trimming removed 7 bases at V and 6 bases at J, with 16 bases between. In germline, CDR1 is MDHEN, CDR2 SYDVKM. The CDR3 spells CASTRQASSQPQHF. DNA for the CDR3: TGTGCCAGCACTCGCCAGGCTTCGAGTCAGCCCCAGCATTTT.

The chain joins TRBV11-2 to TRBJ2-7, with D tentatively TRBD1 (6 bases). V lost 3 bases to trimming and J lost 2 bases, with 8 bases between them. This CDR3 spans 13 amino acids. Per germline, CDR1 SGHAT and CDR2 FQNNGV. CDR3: CASSFGGPYEQYV. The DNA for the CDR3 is TGTGCCAGCAGCTTTGGGGGCCCCTACGAGCAGTACGTC.

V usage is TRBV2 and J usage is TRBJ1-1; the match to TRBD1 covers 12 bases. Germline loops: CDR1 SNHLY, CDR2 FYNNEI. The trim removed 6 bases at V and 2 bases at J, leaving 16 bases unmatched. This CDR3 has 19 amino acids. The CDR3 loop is CASRKTPGGQGALNTEAFF. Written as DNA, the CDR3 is TGTGCCAGCAGAAAAACCCCCGGGGGACAGGGGGCGCTTAACACTGAAGCTTTCTTT.

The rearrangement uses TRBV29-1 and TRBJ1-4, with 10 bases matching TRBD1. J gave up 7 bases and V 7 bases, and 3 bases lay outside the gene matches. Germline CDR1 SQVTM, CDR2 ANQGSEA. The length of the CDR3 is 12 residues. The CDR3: CSARQGAEKLFF. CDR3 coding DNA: TGCAGCGCCAGACAGGGGGCTGAAAAACTGTTTTTT.

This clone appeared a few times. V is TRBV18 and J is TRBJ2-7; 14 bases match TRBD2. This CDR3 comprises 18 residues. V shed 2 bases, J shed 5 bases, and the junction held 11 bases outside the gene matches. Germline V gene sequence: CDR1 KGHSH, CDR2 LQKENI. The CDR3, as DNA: TGTGCCAGCTCACCAGGAGAACTCGGACTAGCGGGAGGTAACGAGCAGTACGTC. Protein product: CASSPGELGLAGGNEQYV.

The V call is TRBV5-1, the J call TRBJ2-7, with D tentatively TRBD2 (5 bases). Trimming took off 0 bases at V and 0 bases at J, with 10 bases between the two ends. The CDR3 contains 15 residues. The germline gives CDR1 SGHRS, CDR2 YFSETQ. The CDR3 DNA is TGCGCCAGCAGCTTGGCGGCTAGCTCCTCCTACGAGCAGTACTTC. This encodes CASSLAASSSYEQYF. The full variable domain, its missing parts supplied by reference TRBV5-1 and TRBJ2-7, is KAGVTQTPRYLIKTRGQQVTLSCSPISGHRSVSWYQQTPGQGLQFLFEYFSETQRNKGNFPGRFSGRQFSNSRSEMNVSTLELGDSALYLCASSLAASSSYEQYFGPGTRLTVT.

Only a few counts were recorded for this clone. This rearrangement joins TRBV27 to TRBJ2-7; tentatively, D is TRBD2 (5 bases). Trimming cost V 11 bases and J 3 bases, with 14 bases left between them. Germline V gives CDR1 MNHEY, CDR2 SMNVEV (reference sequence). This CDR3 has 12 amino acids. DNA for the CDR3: TGTGCCGGGAGACTTTACTTCTACGAGCAGTACTTC. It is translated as CAGRLYFYEQYF.

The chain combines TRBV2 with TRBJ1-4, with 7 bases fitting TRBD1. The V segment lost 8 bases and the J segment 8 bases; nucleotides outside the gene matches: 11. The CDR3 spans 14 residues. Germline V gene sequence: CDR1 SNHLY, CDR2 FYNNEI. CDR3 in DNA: TGTGCCAGCGTCTCCGGGACAGTGACCGAAAAACTGTTTTTT. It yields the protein CASVSGTVTEKLFF.

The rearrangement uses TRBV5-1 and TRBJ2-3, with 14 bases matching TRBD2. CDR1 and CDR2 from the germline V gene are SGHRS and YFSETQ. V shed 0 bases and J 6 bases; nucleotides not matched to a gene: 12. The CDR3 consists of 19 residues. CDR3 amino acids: CASSLVGGLAGDTSDTQYF. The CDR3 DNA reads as TGCGCCAGCAGCTTGGTGGGGGGACTAGCGGGAGACACATCGGATACGCAGTATTTT.

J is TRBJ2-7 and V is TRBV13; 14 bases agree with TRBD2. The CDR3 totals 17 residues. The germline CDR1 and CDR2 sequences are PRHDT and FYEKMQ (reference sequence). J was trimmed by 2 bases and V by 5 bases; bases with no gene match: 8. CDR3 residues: CASSKGLAGENPYEQYF. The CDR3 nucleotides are TGTGCCAGCAGCAAGGGACTAGCGGGGGAAAACCCCTACGAGCAGTACTTC.

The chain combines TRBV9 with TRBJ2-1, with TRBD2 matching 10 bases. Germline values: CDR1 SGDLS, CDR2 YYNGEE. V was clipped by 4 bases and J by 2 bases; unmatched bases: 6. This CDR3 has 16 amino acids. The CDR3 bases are TGTGCCAGCAGCCCAATAGCGGGAGGTACCTACAATGAGCAGTTCTTC. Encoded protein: CASSPIAGGTYNEQFF.

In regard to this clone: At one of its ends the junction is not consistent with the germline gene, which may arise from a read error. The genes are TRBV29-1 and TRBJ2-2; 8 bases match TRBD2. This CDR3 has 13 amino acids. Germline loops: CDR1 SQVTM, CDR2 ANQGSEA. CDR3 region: CSVETSAAGGLFF. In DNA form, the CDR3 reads TGCAGCGTTGAGACTAGCGCGGCCGGGGGGCTGTTTTTT.

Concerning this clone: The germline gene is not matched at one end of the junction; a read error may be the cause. The CDR3 loop reads CASSNAYNSPLHF. Written as DNA, the CDR3 is TGTGCCAGCAGTAATGCCTACAATTCACCCCTCCACTTT. The chain combines TRBV2 with TRBJ1-6, with D hard to call. This CDR3 is 13 amino acids long. CDR1 SNHLY and CDR2 FYNNEI come from the germline V gene.

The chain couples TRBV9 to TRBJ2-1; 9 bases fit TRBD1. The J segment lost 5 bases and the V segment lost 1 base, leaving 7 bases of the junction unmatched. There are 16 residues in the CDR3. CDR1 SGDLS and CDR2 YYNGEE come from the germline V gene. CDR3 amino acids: CASSVLRGQGNNEQFF. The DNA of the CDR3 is TGTGCCAGCAGCGTATTACGGGGACAGGGAAACAATGAGCAGTTCTTC.